Each of the 3 T cell receptor beta chains below was sequenced from the same sample in a study of cytomegalovirus exposure and HLA in healthy donors. With 60 Vbeta and 13 Jbeta primers, the PCR was carried out. The assay was immunoSEQ multiplex PCR, and TCRdb's table has in-frame clones only and misses some. The table includes about 160,000 clones, approximately 80% detected once. The sequenced sample consisted of PBMCs. These receptors were taken from a male donor in good health and CMV-seropositive.

The CDR3 nucleotides read TGTGCCAGCAGTCCGCGAGGACTGGCAGATACGCAGTATTTT. Its protein product is CASSPRGLADTQYF. This chain links TRBV6-5 with TRBJ2-3; a weak D match, TRBD2 (5 bases). The germline gives CDR1 MNHEY, CDR2 SVGAGI. The V end lost 5 bases, the J end lost 4 bases, and 13 bases lay between the germline ends. The CDR3 loop spans 14 amino acids.

The chain recombines TRBV6-5 with TRBJ2-1; tentative D call: TRBD1 (6 bases). Germline CDR1 MNHEY, CDR2 SVGAGI. This CDR3 has 13 residues. V lost 2 bases and J lost 10, with 12 bases in between. CDR3 in DNA: TGTGCCAGCAGTTACCTACAGGGTTACGAGCAGTTCTTC. Protein product: CASSYLQGYEQFF.

The V gene is TRBV6-1, the J gene TRBJ2-7; 7 bases align to TRBD1. CDR1 MNHNS and CDR2 SASEGT come from the germline V gene. The CDR3 spans 13 residues. Trimming took 6 bases from V and 3 from J; bases not matched to a gene: 5. The CDR3 here is CASRWGTDYEQYF. CDR3 nucleotide sequence: TGTGCCAGCAGATGGGGGACAGACTACGAGCAGTACTTC.